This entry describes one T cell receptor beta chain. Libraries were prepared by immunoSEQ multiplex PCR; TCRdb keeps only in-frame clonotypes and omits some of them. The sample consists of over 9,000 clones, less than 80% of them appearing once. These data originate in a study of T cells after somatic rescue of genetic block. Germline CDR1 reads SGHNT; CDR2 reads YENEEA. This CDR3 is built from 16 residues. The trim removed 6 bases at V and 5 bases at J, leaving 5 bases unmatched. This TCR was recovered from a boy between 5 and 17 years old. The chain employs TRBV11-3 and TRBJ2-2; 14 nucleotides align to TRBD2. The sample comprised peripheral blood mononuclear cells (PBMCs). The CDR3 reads CASRQGLAGETGELFF. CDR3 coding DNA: TGTGCCAGCAGACAGGGACTAGCGGGAGAGACCGGGGAGCTGTTTTTT.